Each of the 30 T cell receptor beta chains below was sequenced from the same sample in a study of spatial heterogeneity in lung cancer. Time point: blood at routine non-recurrence follow-up after resection. Whole RNA obtained from tumor, nontumor lung or frozen PBMC underwent sequencing without sorting. Each CDR3 protein is one row after TCRdb ran MiXCR on the 5' RACE reads. Of around 27,000 distinct CDR3 sequences listed, about 6% are singletons. The specimen was PBMCs, collected at follow-up. All receptors derive from a male donor with early-stage non-small cell lung cancer.

At least ten counts were recorded for this clonotype. This rearrangement joins TRBV4-1 to TRBJ2-5, with a tentative D call TRBD1 (6 bases). Trimming pared 2 bases from V and 2 bases from J, leaving 9 bases between. The CDR3 has 14 residues. The germline V gene encodes CDR1 MGHRA and CDR2 YSYEKL. CDR3 sequence (DNA): TGCGCCAGCAGCCAAACCGGGACACAAGAGACCCAGTACTTC. It specifies CASSQTGTQETQYF.

This clonotype was found many times. This chain joins TRBV6-6 and TRBJ2-3, with D tentatively TRBD1 (6 bases). Germline CDR1 reads MNHNY; CDR2 reads SVGAGI (reference sequence). The ends were cut back, 8 bases at V and 1 base at J, with 7 bases in the middle. CDR3 length equals 12 residues. The CDR3 DNA reads TGTGCCAGCGCAGGGGGCACAGATACGCAGTATTTT. Protein: CASAGGTDTQYF.

This clonotype was seen repeatedly, ten times or more. V and J are TRBV7-8 and TRBJ1-1; a weak D match, TRBD1 (5 bases). Germline values: CDR1 SGHVS, CDR2 FQNEAQ. This CDR3 is 14 amino acids long. V was pared by 1 base and J by 5 bases, with 11 bases between. The DNA of the CDR3 is TGTGCCAGCAGCTTAGGCTCAGGGTGGACTGAAGCTTTCTTT. The encoded protein is CASSLGSGWTEAFF.

This clonotype appeared a few times. This rearrangement joins TRBV6-5 to TRBJ1-3; D unclear. CDR1 is MNHEY and CDR2 is SVGAGI in the germline V gene. V was shortened by 5 bases and J by 0 bases, with 17 bases between the two germline ends. The CDR3 extends over 17 amino acids. In DNA, the CDR3 is TGTGCCAGCAGTCGCGCGGCTCTAGCCTTCTCTGGAAACACCATATATTTT. This gives the protein CASSRAALAFSGNTIYF.

This clonotype was seen at least ten times. The chain employs TRBV7-2 and TRBJ2-5, with D possibly called TRBD1 or TRBD2 (5 bases each). The germline gives CDR1 SGHTA, CDR2 FQGNSA. The CDR3 runs to 14 residues. Trimming left V 4 bases short and J 7 bases short, with 16 bases between. The CDR3, as DNA: TGTGCCAGCAGCTCTAACGGGGCGGTATTGACCCAGTACTTC. Encoded protein: CASSSNGAVLTQYF.

This clonotype appeared many times. The rearrangement uses TRBV7-9 and TRBJ1-6; D is undetermined. V lost 4 bases and J 10 bases, leaving 8 bases between the germline ends. This CDR3 region has 12 residues. CDR1 is SEHNR, CDR2 FQNEAQ, per germline (reference sequence). The CDR3 loop is CASSSLGSPLHF. The CDR3 nucleotides are TGTGCCAGCAGCTCCCTTGGGTCACCCCTCCACTTT. Based on the CDR3 plus reference TRBV7-9 and TRBJ1-6, the full variable domain is DTGVSQNPRHKITKRGQNVTFRCDPISEHNRLYWYRQTLGQGPEFLTYFQNEAQLEKSRLLSDRFSAERPKGSFSTLEIQRTEQGDSAMYLCASSSLGSPLHFGNGTRLTVT.

Only one count was recorded for this clonotype. The chain is built from TRBV5-1 and TRBJ2-3, with D possibly matching TRBD2 (6 bases). V lost 0 bases and J lost 3, with 11 bases in between. The CDR3 sequence is 15 residues long. Looked up from germline, CDR1 is SGHRS and CDR2 is YFSETQ. The chain's CDR3 is CASSLVLAGTDTQYF. The CDR3 bases are TGCGCCAGCAGCTTGGTACTAGCAGGTACAGATACGCAGTATTTT.

This clonotype has a count of ten or more. The chain employs TRBV20-1 and TRBJ1-5, with D uncertain. Trimming cost V 4 bases and J 0 bases, with 10 bases left between them. The CDR3 is 14 residues long. Per the germline V gene, CDR1 is DFQATT and CDR2 is SNEGSKA (reference sequence). The CDR3 nucleotides read TGCAGTGCTAAGGGCAGAAATAGCAATCAGCCCCAGCATTTT. Its protein product is CSAKGRNSNQPQHF.

This clonotype was detected only a few times. The rearrangement links TRBV3-1 to TRBJ1-1; D is ambiguous. Germline V CDR1 and CDR2: LGHDT, YNNKEL (reference sequence). The V end was cut by 4 bases, the J end by 7 bases, with 10 bases between. The CDR3 loop spans 12 amino acids. The CDR3 loop is CASSPPVGEAFF. The CDR3 bases are TGTGCCAGCAGCCCCCCGGTGGGTGAAGCTTTCTTT.

The J gene is TRBJ2-5, the V gene TRBV27, with D possibly matching TRBD1 (7 bases). V lost 6 bases and J 2 bases, leaving 16 bases between the germline ends. Germline loops: CDR1 MNHEY, CDR2 SMNVEV (reference sequence). This CDR3 is 15 amino acids long. CDR3 coding DNA: TGTGCCAGCAGAATGCGCAGGGGGGAACAAGAGACCCAGTACTTC. Its protein is CASRMRRGEQETQYF.

This clonotype has ten or more counts. V is TRBV7-2 and J is TRBJ1-5; D call uncertain. This CDR3 comprises 15 residues. Trimming took off 1 base at V and 2 bases at J, with 9 bases between the two ends. Germline V gene data show CDR1 as SGHTA and CDR2 as FQGNSA. The CDR3 protein is CASSLDTQRNQPQHF. The CDR3, as DNA: TGTGCCAGCAGCTTAGACACACAGCGCAATCAGCCCCAGCATTTT.

This clonotype was observed many times. The chain joins TRBV10-3 to TRBJ1-4; the D gene is possibly TRBD1 (5 bases). V dropped 6 bases and J dropped 6 bases, with 17 bases sitting between them. The germline V gene has CDR1 ENHRY and CDR2 SYGVKD. This CDR3 spans 15 amino acids. The CDR3: CAISRGGTEYEKLFF. CDR3 sequence (DNA): TGTGCCATCAGCCGGGGCGGCACCGAATATGAAAAACTGTTTTTT.

This clonotype has a count of ten or more. The chain links TRBV6-5 to TRBJ2-3; D unresolved. The CDR3 totals 14 residues. Per the germline V gene, CDR1 is MNHEY and CDR2 is SVGAGI. Deletions cut 0 bases from V and 2 bases from J, with 6 bases between. The CDR3 region is CASSYSGSTDTQYF. The CDR3 coding sequence is TGTGCCAGCAGTTACTCCGGGTCCACAGATACGCAGTATTTT.

This clonotype occurred a few times. The J gene is TRBJ2-5, the V gene TRBV7-9, with D perhaps TRBD2 (6 bases). The CDR3 length is 14 residues. The V and J ends lost 5 bases and 7 bases respectively, with 17 bases between them. CDR1 and CDR2 (germline): SEHNR, FQNEAQ (reference sequence). The CDR3 DNA sequence: TGTGCCAGCAGCGCCGACAGTGGAGCGGGGACCCAGTACTTC. Its protein is CASSADSGAGTQYF.

There are a few counts of this clonotype. This chain connects TRBV5-1 to TRBJ1-1; possible D gene TRBD1, 6 bases. This CDR3 is built from 15 residues. Germline values: CDR1 SGHRS, CDR2 YFSETQ. V was clipped by 4 bases and J by 4 bases, with 17 bases between them. CDR3 sequence reads: CASSAMQGLATEAFF. The CDR3 region has the DNA TGCGCCAGCAGCGCAATGCAGGGGTTAGCCACTGAAGCTTTCTTT.

This clonotype was counted ten times or more. V and J are TRBV7-2 and TRBJ2-1, with D uncertain. CDR3 length equals 13 residues. The germline V gene encodes CDR1 SGHTA and CDR2 FQGNSA. Trimming removed 5 bases at V and 5 bases at J, with 10 bases between. The CDR3 DNA is TGTGCCAGCAGCCTACGTCAGGACAATGAGCAGTTCTTC. Encoded protein: CASSLRQDNEQFF.

This clonotype was seen only a few times. This chain uses TRBV24-1 with TRBJ2-1, with 14 nucleotides matching TRBD2. The J segment lost 8 bases and the V segment lost 5 bases, leaving 7 bases of the junction unmatched. The CDR3 contains 16 residues. From germline, CDR1 is KGHDR and CDR2 SFDVKD. CDR3 amino acids: CATSATGLAGDDEQFF. As DNA, the CDR3 is TGTGCCACCAGTGCGACGGGACTAGCGGGAGACGATGAGCAGTTCTTC.

In this sample, this clonotype turned up many times. The chain uses TRBV11-3 and TRBJ2-2, with D uncertain. The CDR3 is 15 amino acids. Germline-derived CDR1 and CDR2 are SGHNT and YENEEA. V was trimmed by 5 bases and J by 3 bases, leaving 13 bases between them. This chain's CDR3 is CASSAGRMDTGELFF. As DNA, the CDR3 is TGTGCCAGCAGCGCAGGACGGATGGACACCGGGGAGCTGTTTTTT.

This clonotype was recorded many times. The V and J genes are TRBV7-9 and TRBJ2-5; unclear D gene. With 5 bases removed from V and 5 bases from J, the gap between germline ends came to 15 bases. The CDR3 length is 14 residues. Germline V gene data show CDR1 as SEHNR and CDR2 as FQNEAQ (reference sequence). Written as DNA, the CDR3 is TGTGCCAGCAGCCCCTTGGGCCCCGGGGAGACCCAGTACTTC. The encoded protein is CASSPLGPGETQYF.

This clonotype was counted many times. This chain connects TRBV30 to TRBJ2-2; TRBD2 matches 10 bases. This CDR3 is 16 amino acids long. Losses at the gene ends were 3 bases for V and 1 base for J; bases not matched to a gene: 5. Germline-derived CDR1 and CDR2 are GTSNPN and SVGIG (reference sequence). CDR3 DNA sequence: TGTGCCTGGAGAGATAGACTAGCGGGGAACACCGGGGAGCTGTTTTTT. Its translation: CAWRDRLAGNTGELFF.

V is TRBV9 and J is TRBJ1-2; D gene uncertain. Germline CDR1 reads SGDLS; CDR2 reads YYNGEE. Trimming stripped 3 bases from V and 2 bases from J, with 20 bases between. The CDR3 runs 17 residues. Here the CDR3 reads CASSAPLQATPNYGYTF. In DNA, the CDR3 is TGTGCCAGCAGCGCACCCCTCCAGGCAACCCCGAACTATGGCTACACCTTC.

This clonotype was detected ten times or more. The CDR3 DNA is TGTGCCAGCAGTTATTACAGGAACACCGGGGAGCTGTTTTTT. Amino acid sequence: CASSYYRNTGELFF. The rearrangement joins TRBV6-5 to TRBJ2-2; no clear D. Between the trimmed V and J ends, which lost 3 bases and 1 base, there was a span of 6 bases. This CDR3 is built from 14 residues. CDR1 is MNHEY, CDR2 SVGAGI, per germline.

CDR3: CSARDIGESQPQHF. CDR3 nucleotide sequence: TGCAGTGCTAGAGATATAGGAGAAAGTCAGCCCCAGCATTTT. The chain combines TRBV20-1 with TRBJ1-5; the D is unclear. The germline V and J ends were trimmed by 0 bases and 6 bases, with 12 bases remaining between them. Germline loops: CDR1 DFQATT, CDR2 SNEGSKA (reference sequence). This CDR3 spans 14 amino acids.

This clonotype has a count of ten or more. The V gene is TRBV5-1, the J gene TRBJ2-3; D is unresolved. Trimming stripped 0 bases from V and 0 bases from J, with 5 bases between. The length of the CDR3 is 14 residues. From germline, CDR1 is SGHRS and CDR2 YFSETQ. In DNA, the CDR3 is TGCGCCAGCAGCTTGGCGACTAGCACAGATACGCAGTATTTT. Translation gives CASSLATSTDTQYF.

This clonotype was found many times. The chain links TRBV29-1 to TRBJ2-2; either TRBD1 or TRBD2 may fit D (5 bases each). Trimming left V 6 bases short and J 3 bases short, with 14 bases between. This CDR3 spans 14 amino acids. Germline CDR1 reads SQVTM; CDR2 reads ANQGSEA. CDR3 amino acids: CSVLFGGYTGELFF. CDR3 nucleotides: TGCAGCGTCCTATTTGGGGGTTACACCGGGGAGCTGTTTTTT.

This clonotype was recorded at least ten times. This rearrangement joins TRBV6-5 to TRBJ2-2; D is perhaps TRBD2 (5 bases). This CDR3 comprises 16 residues. In germline, CDR1 is MNHEY, CDR2 SVGAGI. V gave up 6 bases and J gave up 0 bases, with 14 bases separating them. Here the CDR3 reads CASRAPDGANTGELFF. The DNA of the CDR3 is TGTGCCAGCAGAGCCCCGGACGGGGCGAACACCGGGGAGCTGTTTTTT.

This clonotype appeared many times. The rearrangement uses TRBV6-5 and TRBJ1-1; D is unresolved. The ends were cut back, 0 bases at V and 4 bases at J, with 12 bases in the middle. This CDR3 has 15 amino acids. Per the germline V gene, CDR1 is MNHEY and CDR2 is SVGAGI. The CDR3 is CASSYSKGMGTEAFF. In DNA, the CDR3 is TGTGCCAGCAGTTACTCGAAGGGAATGGGCACTGAAGCTTTCTTT.

DNA of the CDR3: TGTGCCAGCAGTTCTCTAGCGGGAGGGCCCGGCGAGCAGTACGTC. It encodes CASSSLAGGPGEQYV. The chain carries TRBV6-2 or TRBV6-3 and TRBJ2-7, with 12 bases matching TRBD2. Germline CDR1 is MNHEY and CDR2 is SVGEGT. Germline trimming cut 4 bases from V and 6 bases from J; bases unmatched to any gene: 7. The CDR3 has 15 residues.

This chain links TRBV27 with TRBJ2-2; D possibly uses TRBD1 or TRBD2 (5 bases each). The CDR3 has 16 amino acids. Germline V lookup: CDR1 MNHEY, CDR2 SMNVEV (reference sequence). Trimming took 2 bases from V and 6 from J, leaving 16 bases between them. The CDR3 region is CASSLKPSLRAGELFF. The CDR3 bases are TGTGCCAGCAGTTTAAAGCCTAGCCTCAGGGCCGGGGAGCTGTTTTTT.

Ten or more counts support this clonotype. The chain joins TRBV12-3 or TRBV12-4 to TRBJ1-5; 9 nucleotides match TRBD1. The V segment lost 3 bases and the J segment 7 bases; nucleotides outside the gene matches: 4. The CDR3 has 14 residues. The CDR3 reads CASSLGQGRQPQHF. In DNA form, the CDR3 reads TGTGCCAGCAGTTTGGGACAGGGACGACAGCCCCAGCATTTT.